The 9 T cell receptor beta chains below come from one sample, sequenced in a study of OX40 agonist ivuxolimab in advanced cancers. Library generation was performed with the immunoSEQ multiplex PCR assay. Drawn from immuneACCESS, this table holds only the in-frame rearrangements with V and J called that TCRdb kept. Clones are partly lost; checked studies trace under half to an unresolved V gene and leave the rest unexplained. Here the sample has 65,000 to 85,000 clones; approximately 89% occur a single time. The ten largest clonotypes hold roughly 0.17% of the sample. The sequences come from CD4+ or CD8+ T cells sorted from blood, collected in a trial of the OX40 agonist ivuxolimab. Receptors originate from an adult with an advanced solid tumor such as melanoma, head and neck, liver or kidney cancer.

This rearrangement joins TRBV2 to TRBJ1-5; D call uncertain. The V and J ends lost 3 bases and 2 bases respectively, with 8 bases between them. CDR1 is SNHLY, CDR2 FYNNEI, per germline. The CDR3 is made up of 14 amino acids. The CDR3 here is CASSDGVRNQPQHF. In DNA, the CDR3 is TGTGCCAGCAGTGACGGGGTTCGCAATCAGCCCCAGCATTTT.

The rearrangement links TRBV7-3 to TRBJ2-5; 7 bases map to TRBD1. V trimming: 0 bases; J trimming: 1 base; junction bases outside the gene matches: 5. This CDR3 is built from 16 residues. The V gene's germline CDR1 is SGHTA and CDR2 FQGTGA. The CDR3: CASSLTWKGAQETQYF. As DNA, the CDR3 is TGTGCCAGCAGCTTAACGTGGAAGGGGGCCCAAGAGACCCAGTACTTC. The variable domain in full, with the rest retrieved from reference TRBV7-3 and TRBJ2-5, is GAGVSQTPSNKVTEKGKYVELRCDPISGHTALYWYRQSLGQGPEFLIYFQGTGAADDSGLPNDRFFAVRPEGSVSTLKIQRTERGDSAVYLCASSLTWKGAQETQYFGPGTRLLVL.

The rearrangement joins TRBV7-3 to TRBJ2-5, with TRBD2 matching over 13 bases. CDR3 length: 16 amino acids. Trimming took 0 bases from V and 4 from J; bases not matched to a gene: 2. Germline assignment: CDR1 SGHTA and CDR2 FQGTGA. The CDR3 DNA follows: TGTGCCAGCAGCTTAACCGGACTAGCGGGAGTAGAGACCCAGTACTTC. Amino acid sequence: CASSLTGLAGVETQYF.

The rearrangement uses TRBV7-6 and TRBJ2-5; D assignment may be TRBD1 or TRBD2 (5 bases each). V was trimmed by 5 bases and J by 2 bases, leaving 21 bases between them. CDR3 size: 17 residues. Germline values: CDR1 SGHVS, CDR2 FNYEAQ. The CDR3, as DNA: TGTGCCAGCAGCCCCGGGGCCCTTTCGTCCGCACAAGAGACCCAGTACTTC. It encodes CASSPGALSSAQETQYF. The variable domain in full, with the rest retrieved from reference TRBV7-6 and TRBJ2-5, is GAGVSQSPRYKVTKRGQDVALRCDPISGHVSLYWYRQALGQGPEFLTYFNYEAQQDKSGLPNDRFSAERPEGSISTLTIQRTEQRDSAMYRCASSPGALSSAQETQYFGPGTRLLVL.

The table lists this clone with a few counts. This chain joins TRBV19 and TRBJ1-1; D is possibly TRBD1 (6 bases). Looked up from germline, CDR1 is LNHDA and CDR2 is SQIVND (reference sequence). There are 13 residues in the CDR3. V was shortened by 3 bases and J by 1 base, with 6 bases between the two germline ends. The CDR3 is CASSMGQNTEAFF. In DNA form, the CDR3 reads TGTGCCAGTAGTATGGGACAGAACACTGAAGCTTTCTTT.

The V call is TRBV6-1, the J call TRBJ2-7; 8 bases match TRBD1. The V gene end was trimmed by 7 bases and the J gene end by 0 bases; junction bases not matched to a gene: 8. Germline-derived CDR1 and CDR2 are MNHNS and SASEGT. This CDR3 region has 15 residues. The CDR3 is CASNAGGPGSYEQYF. CDR3 in DNA: TGTGCCAGCAACGCAGGGGGCCCGGGCTCCTACGAGCAGTACTTC.

The J gene is TRBJ2-7, the V gene TRBV30; 11 bases fit TRBD1. The CDR3 has 14 amino acids. Looked up from germline, CDR1 is GTSNPN and CDR2 is SVGIG (reference sequence). With 2 bases clipped from V and 4 bases from J, the junction kept 4 bases outside the gene matches. DNA of the CDR3: TGTGCCTGGAGTAAGGACAGGGGGCAATACGAGCAGTACTTC. Translated: CAWSKDRGQYEQYF.

The V call is TRBV27, the J call TRBJ1-2; D possibly corresponds to TRBD1 (6 bases). Trimming shortened V by 7 bases and J by 4 bases, and 37 bases separated the two germline ends. This CDR3 has 21 residues. Germline V lookup: CDR1 MNHEY, CDR2 SMNVEV (reference sequence). The CDR3 spells CASMGVHRPGQGLFAAYGYTF. CDR3 DNA: TGTGCCAGCATGGGAGTGCATCGACCGGGACAAGGCCTTTTTGCAGCCTATGGCTACACCTTC.

V gene TRBV7-9 combines with J gene TRBJ2-3, with 9 bases lining up with TRBD2. V lost 5 bases, J lost 7 bases, and 13 bases stayed unmatched. CDR3 length: 16 residues. Germline lookup yields CDR1 SEHNR and CDR2 FQNEAQ (reference sequence). The CDR3 DNA follows: TGTGCCAGCAGCAGAACACCGGGACTAGCAATTTATACGCAGTATTTT. The encoded protein is CASSRTPGLAIYTQYF.